The rows below give T cell receptor beta chains drawn from one sample of a study of graft-versus-host responses after intestinal transplantation. The repertoire was sequenced with immunoSEQ multiplex PCR; TCRdb's copy has only in-frame clones and lacks some. The table lists about 47,000 clones, roughly 91% of them singletons, with under 7.5% in the top ten. The source material was PBMCs, sampled about 800 days after a first intestinal transplant, on the day of a second. The source is a human patient who received an intestinal transplant, so some T cells may come from the graft donor. CDR3s include the opening cysteine and the closing phenylalanine or tryptophan. The D gene is left open where the match is weak.

D gene	V gene	J gene	CDR3 protein	CDR3 DNA
-	TRBV15	TRBJ2-3	CATEIGGGSRLTDTQYF	TGTGCCACCGAAATAGGGGGAGGCTCGAGGCTCACAGATACGCAGTATTTT
TRBD1	TRBV6-1	TRBJ2-5	CASSGQGGRETQYF	TGTGCCAGCAGTGGACAGGGGGGGAGAGAGACCCAGTACTTC
-	TRBV9	TRBJ1-1	CASSAVGGREAFF	TGTGCCAGCAGCGCGGTGGGGGGTCGTGAAGCTTTCTTT
TRBD1	TRBV5-1	TRBJ1-1	CASRMTGWNRTEAFF	TGCGCCAGCAGGATGACAGGGTGGAACCGCACTGAAGCTTTCTTT
-	TRBV9	TRBJ2-1	CASSVQQGYNEQFF	TGTGCCAGCAGCGTACAACAGGGCTACAATGAGCAGTTCTTC
-	TRBV13	TRBJ2-7	CASSLTAGPLSTQNEQYF	TGTGCCAGCAGCTTAACAGCGGGCCCCCTGTCTACCCAGAACGAGCAGTACTTC
-	TRBV25-1	TRBJ1-1	CASSEYAGINTKAFF	TGTGCCAGCAGTGAATATGCGGGTATTAACACTAAAGCTTTCTTT
TRBD1	TRBV11-2	TRBJ2-3	CASSINRGRTDTQYF	TGTGCCAGCAGCATCAACAGGGGGCGCACAGATACGCAGTATTTT
-	TRBV6-5	TRBJ1-5	CASSLGTDQPQHF	TGTGCCAGCAGCCTAGGGACGGATCAGCCCCAGCATTTT
TRBD1	TRBV7-2	TRBJ2-5	CASSRQGGLETQYF	TGTGCCAGCAGCCGACAGGGCGGGTTGGAGACCCAGTACTTC
-	TRBV7-8	TRBJ1-5	CAILRGCNQPQHF	TGTGCTATTCTTAGGGGGTGCAATCAGCCCCAGCATTTT
-	TRBV28	TRBJ1-4	CASSLDRQEKLFF	TGTGCCAGCAGTTTGGACCGACAGGAAAAACTGTTTTTT
TRBD1	TRBV28	TRBJ2-7	CASREGGPIGEQYF	TGTGCCAGCAGGGAAGGGGGCCCCATAGGCGAGCAGTACTTC
TRBD2	TRBV6-5	TRBJ2-7	CASSSTSGRAGEQYF	TGTGCCAGCAGTTCAACTAGCGGGAGGGCCGGCGAGCAGTACTTC